Given below is one T cell receptor beta chain in context. The sample belongs to a study of technical replicates of blood from a handful of donors. Germline V CDR1 and CDR2: SQVTM, ANQGSEA. V lost 5 bases to trimming and J lost 6 bases; unmatched junction nucleotides: 7. The CDR3 consists of 13 residues. Sequencing used immunoSEQ multiplex PCR; TCRdb keeps in-frame clones, though not all of them. Here the sample spans 83,000 or so clones, around 94% being singletons. Sequencing used T cells isolated from PBMCs. V is TRBV29-1 and J is TRBJ1-2; 9 bases align to TRBD1. The origin of this receptor is a human donor in good health. CDR3 sequence (DNA): TGCAGCGTTTTGGTACAGGGGGCGGATGGCTACACCTTC. This codes for CSVLVQGADGYTF.